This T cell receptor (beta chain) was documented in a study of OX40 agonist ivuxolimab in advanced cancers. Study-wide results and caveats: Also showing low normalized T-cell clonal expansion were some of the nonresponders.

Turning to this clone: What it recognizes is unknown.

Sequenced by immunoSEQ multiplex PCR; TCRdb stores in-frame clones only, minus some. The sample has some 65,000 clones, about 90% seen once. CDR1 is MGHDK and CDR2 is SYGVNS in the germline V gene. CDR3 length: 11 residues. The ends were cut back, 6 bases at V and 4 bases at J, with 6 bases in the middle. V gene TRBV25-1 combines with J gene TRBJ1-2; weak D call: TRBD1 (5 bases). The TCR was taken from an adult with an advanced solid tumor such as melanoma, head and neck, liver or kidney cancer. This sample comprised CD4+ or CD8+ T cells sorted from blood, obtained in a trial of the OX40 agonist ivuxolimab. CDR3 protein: CASRGPYGYTF. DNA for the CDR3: TGTGCCAGCAGGGGGCCCTATGGCTACACCTTC.